This TCR beta chain was profiled in a study of sequential checkpoint blockade in melanoma. Study details: First-line arms were nivolumab then ipilimumab, or the reverse, randomized 1:1. More than 20 patients had tumor biopsies before treatment and at week 13.

Germline V gene lookup returns CDR1 MNHGY and CDR2 SAAAGT. Trimming at V came to 7 bases and at J to 4 bases, leaving 15 bases not matched to a gene. This CDR3 comprises 17 residues. Described treatment: randomized to nivolumab then ipilimumab (arm A) or the reverse (arm B). The data were produced by immunoSEQ multiplex PCR, yet TCRdb's version contains in-frame clones alone and is incomplete. The profile shows roughly 9,200 clones, roughly 24% of them singletons. This clone appeared a few times. The sample was tumor tissue (inferred from file names), taken from a patient given nivolumab and ipilimumab in sequence. The origin of this receptor is a human donor with melanoma. The J gene is TRBJ1-2, the V gene TRBV6-8; 10 bases agree with TRBD1. The CDR3 coding sequence is TGTGCCAGCAAACTAAGGACAGGGGGAAGTGTTGGCTATGGCTACACCTTC. It translates to CASKLRTGGSVGYGYTF.